Listed here are 32 T cell receptor beta chains from one sample, sequenced in a study of shared clonotypes between healthy human individuals. This table comes from immunoSEQ multiplex PCR, and its TCRdb copy is limited to in-frame clones, with some not included. The profile covers fewer than 1.4 million clones, with 75% to 80% appearing a single time and roughly 0.62% taken by the ten largest. Sequencing was carried out using memory CD4+ T cells from PBMCs. Specified subset: CD45RA-negative fraction. The receptor set was obtained from a young man in good health. Some clones in this sample may be carry-over from other donors' samples.

The chain couples TRBV2 to TRBJ2-3, with D possibly matching TRBD1 (6 bases). With 1 base removed from V and 4 bases from J, the gap between germline ends came to 9 bases. The CDR3 has 14 residues. Germline V gene lookup returns CDR1 SNHLY and CDR2 FYNNEI. This CDR3 reads CASSEEQGPDTQYF. In DNA, the CDR3 is TGTGCCAGCAGTGAAGAACAGGGCCCAGATACGCAGTATTTT.

This clone was seen once. This chain uses TRBV7-8 with TRBJ1-5; D is ambiguous. The length of the CDR3 is 16 residues. Trimming shortened V by 5 bases and J by 1 base, and 15 bases separated the two germline ends. Germline CDR1 is SGHVS and CDR2 is FQNEAQ. In DNA, the CDR3 is TGTGCCAGCAGCCCGAGGTCGGATTTGAGCAATCAGCCCCAGCATTTT. Its protein product is CASSPRSDLSNQPQHF. The variable domain in full, completed from reference TRBV7-8 and TRBJ1-5, reads GAGVSQSPRYKVAKRGQDVALRCDPISGHVSLFWYQQALGQGPEFLTYFQNEAQLDKSGLPSDRFFAERPEGSVSTLKIQRTQQEDSAVYLCASSPRSDLSNQPQHFGDGTRLSIL.

The V and J genes are TRBV10-3 and TRBJ1-6; 7 bases are shared with TRBD1. The J segment lost 9 bases and the V segment lost 5 bases, leaving 1 base of the junction unmatched. In germline, CDR1 is ENHRY, CDR2 SYGVKD. This CDR3 has 12 amino acids. The CDR3 reads CAISSGGSPLHF. CDR3 bases: TGTGCCATCAGTTCAGGGGGTTCACCCCTCCACTTT.

The chain couples TRBV7-2 to TRBJ2-7; TRBD2 matches at 10 bases. Trimming removed 5 bases from V and 5 bases from J; junction bases left unmatched: 9. The germline CDR1 and CDR2 sequences are SGHTA and FQGNSA. The CDR3 covers 15 residues. Written as DNA, the CDR3 is TGTGCCAGCAGCCTCCTAGCGGGAGTGGCCCACGAGCAGTACTTC. This gives the protein CASSLLAGVAHEQYF.

The V call is TRBV28, the J call TRBJ2-1; D is possibly TRBD1 or TRBD2 (7 bases each). CDR1 and CDR2 (germline): MDHEN, SYDVKM. The ends were cut back, 7 bases at V and 6 bases at J, with 25 bases in the middle. The CDR3 has 17 amino acids. In DNA, the CDR3 is TGTGCCAGCACGTACTCAGGGGGGGGCTCCAACGGCAATGAGCAGTTCTTC. It yields the protein CASTYSGGGSNGNEQFF.

CDR3 DNA sequence: TGTGCCAGCAGCTTGCGACTAGCGGGAGGAGAGACCCAGTACTTC. The encoded protein is CASSLRLAGGETQYF. The rearrangement links TRBV5-4 to TRBJ2-5, with 13 bases lining up with TRBD2. V was pared by 1 base and J by 4 bases, with 1 base of the junction left unmatched. Germline V lookup: CDR1 SGHNT, CDR2 YYREEE (reference sequence). The CDR3 loop spans 15 amino acids. Based on the CDR3 plus reference TRBV5-4 and TRBJ2-5, the full variable domain is ETGVTQSPTHLIKTRGQQVTLRCSSQSGHNTVSWYQQALGQGPQFIFQYYREEENGRGNFPPRFSGLQFPNYSSELNVNALELDDSALYLCASSLRLAGGETQYFGPGTRLLVL.

The rearrangement joins TRBV5-1 to TRBJ1-5; D may be TRBD1 (6 bases). V lost 4 bases, J lost 6 bases, and 11 bases lay in between. The CDR3 extends over 13 amino acids. Germline lookup yields CDR1 SGHRS and CDR2 YFSETQ. The CDR3 DNA sequence: TGCGCCAGCAGCCCTCAGGGGAGTCAGCCCCAGCATTTT. Its translation is CASSPQGSQPQHF. Combining the CDR3 with reference TRBV5-1 and TRBJ1-5 gives the whole variable domain KAGVTQTPRYLIKTRGQQVTLSCSPISGHRSVSWYQQTPGQGLQFLFEYFSETQRNKGNFPGRFSGRQFSNSRSEMNVSTLELGDSALYLCASSPQGSQPQHFGDGTRLSIL.

The chain recombines TRBV4-1 with TRBJ2-3, with a tentative D call TRBD1 (8 bases). The V gene's germline CDR1 is MGHRA and CDR2 YSYEKL. Trimming stripped 4 bases from V and 4 bases from J, with 21 bases between. The CDR3 totals 17 residues. CDR3 nucleotide sequence: TGCGCCAGCAGCCTCGGGAGGATGGGACAGGCCCCAGATACGCAGTATTTT. Amino acid sequence: CASSLGRMGQAPDTQYF.

The chain links TRBV19 to TRBJ2-1, with 10 positions matching TRBD1. Per the germline V gene, CDR1 is LNHDA and CDR2 is SQIVND (reference sequence). The V and J ends lost 6 bases and 3 bases, in that order; junction bases with no gene match: 5. The length of the CDR3 is 15 residues. CDR3 DNA: TGTGCCAGTAGCCACCGGGACAGGGGCTACAATGAGCAGTTCTTC. This translates into CASSHRDRGYNEQFF.

CDR3 in DNA: TGTGCCAGCAGCTCCCCCCGCGGGGAGATGAGAGATACGCAGTATTTT. Its translation: CASSSPRGEMRDTQYF. The chain recombines TRBV5-4 with TRBJ2-3, with D perhaps matching TRBD2 (6 bases). The V and J ends lost 3 bases and 5 bases respectively, with 19 bases between them. Per germline, CDR1 SGHNT and CDR2 YYREEE (reference sequence). The CDR3 is 16 amino acids. Based on the CDR3 plus reference TRBV5-4 and TRBJ2-3, the full variable domain is ETGVTQSPTHLIKTRGQQVTLRCSSQSGHNTVSWYQQALGQGPQFIFQYYREEENGRGNFPPRFSGLQFPNYSSELNVNALELDDSALYLCASSSPRGEMRDTQYFGPGTRLTVL.

V usage is TRBV15 and J usage is TRBJ2-5; 8 bases are a match to TRBD2. Per germline, CDR1 LNHNV and CDR2 YYDKDF (reference sequence). The junction had 8 bases not matched to a gene; V was cut back by 3 bases and J by 2 bases. The CDR3 loop spans 16 amino acids. CDR3 nucleotide sequence: TGTGCCACCAGCAGGGGGGCGGGGGGCGGTCAAGAGACCCAGTACTTC. Protein sequence: CATSRGAGGGQETQYF.

V usage is TRBV4-2 and J usage is TRBJ1-1, with 7 bases lining up with TRBD1. The CDR3 length is 14 residues. Germline assignment: CDR1 LGHNA and CDR2 YNFKEQ. With V trimmed by 4 bases and J by 4 bases, 6 bases remained unmatched. In nucleotides, the CDR3 is TGTGCCAGCAGCCGCTCAGGGGGAGCCACTGAAGCTTTCTTT. Translating gives CASSRSGGATEAFF.

This clone has just one count. The chain is built from TRBV7-9 and TRBJ1-4; possible D gene TRBD1, 5 bases. V dropped 5 bases and J dropped 4 bases, with 20 bases sitting between them. Looked up from germline, CDR1 is SEHNR and CDR2 is FQNEAQ (reference sequence). CDR3 length equals 17 residues. The chain's CDR3 is CASSPQRGQGLNEKLFF. CDR3 nucleotide sequence: TGTGCCAGCAGCCCGCAGCGGGGTCAGGGCCTTAATGAAAAACTGTTTTTT.

V usage is TRBV4-1 and J usage is TRBJ2-5; 13 bases map to TRBD2. Per germline, CDR1 MGHRA and CDR2 YSYEKL. V was pared by 0 bases and J by 5 bases, with 6 bases of the junction left unmatched. The CDR3 has 17 amino acids. The CDR3 spells CASSQERTSGRGETQYF. Written as DNA, the CDR3 is TGCGCCAGCAGCCAAGAAAGGACTAGCGGGAGAGGGGAGACCCAGTACTTC.

The rearrangement joins TRBV27 to TRBJ1-2; no clear D. V was clipped by 6 bases and J by 5 bases, with 13 bases between them. The CDR3 is 13 residues long. Germline V lookup: CDR1 MNHEY, CDR2 SMNVEV (reference sequence). The CDR3 protein is CASRGNGPYGYTF. The CDR3 DNA sequence: TGTGCCAGCAGGGGGAACGGGCCTTATGGCTACACCTTC.

In regard to this clone: The sample holds other DNA sequences that translate to the same CDR3. CDR3 sequence: CASSYDGGNTEAFF. CDR3 nucleotide sequence: TGCGCCAGCAGTTACGACGGGGGGAACACTGAAGCTTTCTTT. This chain uses TRBV5-1 with TRBJ1-1, with a tentative D call TRBD1 (5 bases). The CDR3 contains 14 residues. The germline CDR1 and CDR2 sequences are SGHRS and YFSETQ. The ends were cut back, 5 bases at V and 1 base at J, with 12 bases in the middle.

This chain uses TRBV29-1 with TRBJ1-1; D unclear. V lost 6 bases and J 3 bases, leaving 14 bases between the germline ends. Germline loops: CDR1 SQVTM, CDR2 ANQGSEA. The CDR3 spans 13 residues. Here the CDR3 DNA reads TGCAGCGTGGCCGGACTTCGGGACACTGAAGCTTTCTTT. This encodes CSVAGLRDTEAFF.

The CDR3 DNA sequence: TGTGCCAGCAGGGGCGGACAGGGTGTGAACACTGAAGCTTTCTTT. This encodes CASRGGQGVNTEAFF. This rearrangement joins TRBV28 to TRBJ1-1, with 8 positions matching TRBD1. Looked up from germline, CDR1 is MDHEN and CDR2 is SYDVKM. The CDR3 is 15 residues long. Losses at the gene ends were 6 bases for V and 0 bases for J; bases not matched to a gene: 6.

The J gene is TRBJ2-7, the V gene TRBV14, with unresolved D. CDR1 is SGHDN and CDR2 is FVKESK in the germline V gene. The CDR3 sequence is 13 residues long. V was trimmed by 4 bases and J by 0 bases, leaving 7 bases between them. The CDR3 loop reads CASSLYSSYEQYF. The CDR3, as DNA: TGTGCCAGCAGCCTTTACAGCTCCTACGAGCAGTACTTC.

The chain uses TRBV28 and TRBJ2-4, with D hard to call. Between the trimmed V and J ends, which lost 5 bases and 4 bases, there was a span of 12 bases. The CDR3 is 14 amino acids. Germline V gene sequence: CDR1 MDHEN, CDR2 SYDVKM. CDR3 DNA: TGTGCCAGCAGTCCAGGACCAGCTAAAAACATTCAGTACTTC. Protein sequence: CASSPGPAKNIQYF.

This clone appeared a single time. This same CDR3 is encoded by further DNA sequences in the sample. The CDR3 region has the DNA TGTGCCAGCAGCTCCCGTAGGGCCTACGAGCAGTACTTC. It yields the protein CASSSRRAYEQYF. The chain carries TRBV28 and TRBJ2-7; D not resolved. Germline V gene lookup returns CDR1 MDHEN and CDR2 SYDVKM. The CDR3 runs to 13 residues. V lost 6 bases, J lost 2 bases, and 11 bases lay in between.

The chain links TRBV7-2 to TRBJ2-1; 7 positions agree with TRBD2. Germline V gives CDR1 SGHTA, CDR2 FQGNSA. The CDR3 loop spans 13 amino acids. Unmatched junction bases numbered 3, after V lost 7 bases and J lost 3 bases. The CDR3 bases are TGTGCCAGCAAAGGGAGGGACTACAATGAGCAGTTCTTC. This gives the protein CASKGRDYNEQFF.

This chain joins TRBV29-1 and TRBJ2-7; maybe TRBD1 (5 bases). The V end lost 7 bases, the J end lost 3 bases, and 10 bases lay between the germline ends. The CDR3 runs to 11 residues. The germline V gene encodes CDR1 SQVTM and CDR2 ANQGSEA. CDR3 bases: TGCAGCGCAACAGGATTCTACGAGCAGTACTTC. Residues: CSATGFYEQYF.

The chain couples TRBV5-1 to TRBJ2-7; 8 positions agree with TRBD2. Per the germline V gene, CDR1 is SGHRS and CDR2 is YFSETQ. Trimming removed 2 bases from V and 3 bases from J; junction bases left unmatched: 7. The CDR3 extends over 15 amino acids. The CDR3 DNA is TGCGCCAGCAGCTTTGGGCAAGCGGGAGACTACGAGCAGTACTTC. As protein: CASSFGQAGDYEQYF. Based on the CDR3 plus reference TRBV5-1 and TRBJ2-7, the full variable domain is KAGVTQTPRYLIKTRGQQVTLSCSPISGHRSVSWYQQTPGQGLQFLFEYFSETQRNKGNFPGRFSGRQFSNSRSEMNVSTLELGDSALYLCASSFGQAGDYEQYFGPGTRLTVT.

This clone showed up just a few times. This chain connects TRBV19 to TRBJ1-2; 9 positions agree with TRBD1. CDR1 is LNHDA, CDR2 SQIVND, per germline (reference sequence). Trimming at V came to 5 bases and at J to 4 bases, leaving 5 bases not matched to a gene. This CDR3 region has 14 residues. The CDR3 sequence: CASSGDRAGYGYTF. The CDR3 DNA reads TGTGCCAGTAGTGGGGACAGGGCCGGCTATGGCTACACCTTC.

V is TRBV29-1 and J is TRBJ2-5; the D is unclear. Trimming took off 4 bases at V and 4 bases at J, with 13 bases between the two ends. In germline, CDR1 is SQVTM, CDR2 ANQGSEA. This CDR3 has 13 amino acids. CDR3 in amino acids: CSVASLVGETQYF. In DNA form, the CDR3 reads TGCAGCGTTGCCAGTTTGGTGGGAGAGACCCAGTACTTC.

The V and J genes are TRBV4-2 and TRBJ2-2, with TRBD2 matching 8 bases. This CDR3 has 17 amino acids. Per the germline V gene, CDR1 is LGHNA and CDR2 is YNFKEQ. V lost 0 bases and J lost 1; bases outside the gene matches: 4. The CDR3 spells CASSQEGSGVNTGELFF. The CDR3 DNA follows: TGTGCCAGCAGCCAAGAGGGTAGCGGGGTGAACACCGGGGAGCTGTTTTTT.

The chain employs TRBV10-1 and TRBJ1-5; 8 bases match TRBD1. V gave up 7 bases and J gave up 0 bases; unmatched junction bases: 17. Per the germline V gene, CDR1 is WNHNN and CDR2 is SYGVQD (reference sequence). This CDR3 comprises 19 residues. CDR3 coding DNA: TGCGCCAGCACCGAGCCGGGACAGGTTTTTATTGATAGCAATCAGCCCCAGCATTTT. It codes for CASTEPGQVFIDSNQPQHF.

The chain uses TRBV18 and TRBJ2-7, with unresolved D. V shed 6 bases and J shed 4 bases, with 7 bases lying between them. The CDR3 contains 11 residues. From germline, CDR1 is KGHSH and CDR2 LQKENI. DNA for the CDR3: TGTGCCAGCTCGGCCGGATACGAGCAGTACTTC. Amino acid sequence: CASSAGYEQYF.

The chain couples TRBV9 to TRBJ2-7; 8 bases align to TRBD2. The CDR3 runs 16 residues. The J segment lost 4 bases and the V segment lost 0 bases, leaving 9 bases of the junction unmatched. The germline V gene has CDR1 SGDLS and CDR2 YYNGEE. The CDR3 DNA follows: TGTGCCAGCAGCGTAGGCCCTGACGGGAGGGCGTACGAGCAGTACTTC. Translated, it gives CASSVGPDGRAYEQYF.

The V call is TRBV28, the J call TRBJ2-7; TRBD1 matches at 9 bases. This CDR3 region has 16 residues. J gave up 1 base and V 7 bases, and 11 bases lay outside the gene matches. CDR1 is MDHEN, CDR2 SYDVKM, per germline. The CDR3 spells CASNSPTGTGSYEQYF. CDR3 bases: TGTGCCAGCAACTCCCCCACTGGGACAGGGTCCTACGAGCAGTACTTC.

The rearrangement joins TRBV30 to TRBJ2-2; 9 positions agree with TRBD1. Trimming cost V 3 bases and J 1 base; bases outside gene matches: 3. From germline, CDR1 is GTSNPN and CDR2 SVGIG (reference sequence). The CDR3 spans 15 residues. CDR3 sequence: CAWRGTGKNTGELFF. Here the CDR3 DNA reads TGTGCCTGGAGGGGGACAGGGAAGAACACCGGGGAGCTGTTTTTT.